The following is a T cell receptor (beta chain) sequence with its context. The data were obtained in a study of immune cell composition in non-small cell lung cancer. Sequencing was performed with immunoSEQ multiplex PCR; in TCRdb, only in-frame clones are kept and a portion is missing. The sample includes a few thousand clones, about 80% of them seen just once. The V gene's germline CDR1 is KGHSH and CDR2 LQKENI. The CDR3 length is 14 residues. V lost 6 bases to trimming and J lost 3 bases, with 15 bases between them. The V gene is TRBV18, the J gene TRBJ2-7, with D tentatively TRBD1 (6 bases). The sample consisted of lung tumor tissue. The TCR comes from a human donor with non-small cell lung cancer. The CDR3 loop is CASSRTETLYEQYF. In DNA form, the CDR3 reads TGTGCCAGCTCGAGGACAGAAACCCTCTACGAGCAGTACTTC.